This record covers a single TCR beta chain. This record comes from a study of OX40 agonist ivuxolimab in advanced cancers. From germline, CDR1 is SQVTM and CDR2 ANQGSEA. The CDR3 extends over 13 amino acids. The method was immunoSEQ multiplex PCR; TCRdb's version includes in-frame clones alone and lacks a portion of them. This sample has tens of thousands of clones, with roughly 90% found just once. The sequenced sample was CD4+ or CD8+ T cells sorted from blood, obtained in a trial of the OX40 agonist ivuxolimab. This TCR was recovered from an adult with an advanced solid tumor such as melanoma, head and neck, liver or kidney cancer. The chain is built from TRBV29-1 and TRBJ2-5; 7 bases line up with TRBD1. The DNA end lines up better with TRBJ2-7; the J call may be wrong. CDR3 coding DNA: TGCAGCGTAGGGACAGTAAGCTCCTACGAGCAGTACTTC. Its protein is CSVGTVSSYEQYF.